Below, one T cell receptor beta chain is given with its context. What it binds is not known. The sample belongs to a study of regulatory T cells in long-lasting Graves disease. Findings and caveats of the study: Persistent disease was characterized by preferential usage of TRBV28, TRBJ1-2 and TRBJ2-5.

Losses at the gene ends were 8 bases for V and 5 bases for J; bases not matched to a gene: 7. The CDR3 runs 13 residues. The sample's time point: newly diagnosed GD, antithyroid drugs for less than 3 months. The TCR library was made from RNA extracted from PBMCs. Arm-PCR of CDR3 regions and iRepertoire HTBI primers were used to build TCR beta libraries. TCRdb re-derived calls from the multiplex PCR reads in MiXCR, one entry per CDR3 protein. The table includes some 250,000 distinct CDR3 sequences, under 20% detected once. The same data also went into a second study, on T cells in Graves' hyperthyroidism and ophthalmopathy. That work adds: HTBI primers were used for first-round RT-PCR of the TCR CDR3.

The chain combines TRBV12-3 or TRBV12-4 with TRBJ2-3, with 7 nucleotides matching TRBD2. This receptor was taken from a woman under 40 with Graves disease. Sequenced material: peripheral blood mononuclear cells (PBMCs), taken at new diagnosis, from a patient treated with antithyroid drugs. In nucleotides, the CDR3 is TGTGCCAGCGCGGGGAGGGCCGTAGATACGCAGTATTTT. This codes for CASAGRAVDTQYF.